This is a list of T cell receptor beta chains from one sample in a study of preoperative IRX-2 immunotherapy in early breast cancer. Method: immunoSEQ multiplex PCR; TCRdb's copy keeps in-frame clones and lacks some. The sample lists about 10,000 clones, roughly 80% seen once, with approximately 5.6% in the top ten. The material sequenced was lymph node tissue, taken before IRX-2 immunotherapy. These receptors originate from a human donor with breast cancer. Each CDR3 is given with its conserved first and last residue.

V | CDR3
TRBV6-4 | CAARYRGASTDTQYF
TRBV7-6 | CASSLGGSDNTEAFF
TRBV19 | CASSDWTGPITGKLFF
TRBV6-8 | CASSLFPGTGGKKATNEKLFF
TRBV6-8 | CASSFLGDSWGYEQYF
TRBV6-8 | CAISVTSGRTDTQYF
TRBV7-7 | CASSQSSISTEAFF
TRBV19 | CASNPLRTDGTEAFF
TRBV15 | CATSTGIFTDTQYF
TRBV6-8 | CASREGLNTEAFF
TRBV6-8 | CAISSDGDTEAFF
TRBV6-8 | CASSSLFRVAGGKSYNEQFF
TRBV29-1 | CSSPGQSYNEQFF
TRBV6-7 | CASSEKGQPNYGYTF
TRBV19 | CASTRLAGVGQGIQYF
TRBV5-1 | CASSLGGQGFYGYTF
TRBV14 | CASSQDWTGGGEAFF
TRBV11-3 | CASSLGAGEYEQYF
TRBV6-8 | CASGQVHSGNTIYF